Listed below are T cell receptor beta chains from one sample, sequenced in a study of T cell repertoires in cytomegalovirus infection. Their antigen targets remain unknown. TCRdb analysed the reads with MiXCR anew, one entry per CDR3 protein. The sample consists of 60,000 to 75,000 distinct CDR3 sequences, about 26% of them appearing once. The material sequenced was CD8+ T cells from cultured PBMCs, taken from culture after CMV antigen stimulation. The source of these receptors is a human donor in good health (CMV status not recorded). Some clones in this sample may be carry-over from other donors' samples. CDR3s include the opening cysteine and the closing phenylalanine or tryptophan. The order of the fields is J gene, D gene, V gene, clone size, CDR3 length, CDR3 protein, CDR3 DNA. D genes are given only for firm matches. The listing skips clone size in some rows; elsewhere it reads once, few, many or a size class.

TRBJ1-2 | TRBD1 | TRBV20-1 | NA | 13 | CSAALQTGVGYTF | TGCAGTGCTGCCCTACAGACAGGGGTCGGCTACACCTTC
TRBJ2-6 | TRBD1 | TRBV5-1 | NA | 18 | CASSTRDREYSGANVLTF | TGCGCCAGCAGCACCCGGGACAGGGAATACTCTGGGGCCAACGTCCTGACTTTC
TRBJ2-3 | TRBD2 | TRBV28 | few | 17 | CASSPPRASGEKDTQYF | TGTGCCAGCAGTCCTCCCCGGGCTAGCGGAGAGAAGGATACGCAGTATTTT
TRBJ1-1 | NA | TRBV19 | NA | 17 | CASSPYHDGIMNTEAFF | TGTGCCAGTAGTCCTTACCACGACGGAATCATGAACACTGAAGCTTTCTTT
TRBJ2-1 | NA | TRBV20-1 | few | 15 | CSARGGDSAYNEQFF | TGCAGTGCTAGAGGCGGGGACTCCGCTTACAATGAGCAGTTCTTT
TRBJ2-1 | NA | TRBV2 | few | 12 | CASIINYNEQFF | TGTGCCAGCATTATCAATTACAATGAGCAGTTCTTC
TRBJ1-4 | NA | TRBV7-6 | NA | 13 | CASSLSQGEKLFF | TGTGCCAGCAGCTTAAGCCAGGGGGAAAAACTGTTTTTT
TRBJ2-3 | TRBD2 | TRBV7-6 | NA | 18 | CASSPLGVAGDSTDTQYF | TGTGCCAGCAGCCCCCTTGGGGTAGCGGGAGACTCCACAGATACGCAGTATTTT
TRBJ1-4 | TRBD1 | TRBV4-3 | NA | 16 | CASSQADRVGGEKLFF | TGCGCCAGCAGCCAAGCCGACAGGGTGGGAGGTGAAAAACTGTTTTTT
TRBJ2-3 | TRBD2 | TRBV6-4 | few | 15 | CASSASGGGVDTQYF | TGTGCCAGCAGTGCAAGCGGGGGGGGTGTGGATACGCAGTATTTT
TRBJ2-3 | NA | TRBV2 | few | 14 | CASSGTLGTDTQYF | TGTGCCAGCAGTGGAACCCTAGGGACAGATACGCAGTATTTT
TRBJ2-1 | TRBD1 | TRBV7-2 | NA | 15 | CASSFRTGYVVEQFF | TGTGCCAGCAGCTTCCGGACAGGGTATGTGGTTGAGCAGTTCTTC
TRBJ2-3 | NA | TRBV5-1 | NA | 15 | CASSLGESSTDTQYF | TGCGCCAGCAGCTTGGGGGAGTCTAGCACAGATACGCAGTATTTT
TRBJ2-7 | TRBD1 | TRBV19 | many | 13 | CASSMYRGDEQYF | TGTGCCAGTAGTATGTACAGGGGAGACGAGCAGTACTTC
TRBJ1-5 | NA | TRBV6-1 | many | 15 | CASRTEDYSNQPQHF | TGTGCCAGCCGGACCGAAGATTATAGCAATCAGCCCCAGCATTTT
TRBJ2-7 | TRBD2 | TRBV7-2 | many | 16 | CASRKPGLAKFYEQYF | TGTGCCAGCAGGAAACCGGGACTAGCAAAATTTTACGAGCAGTACTTC
TRBJ2-7 | NA | TRBV28 | NA | 13 | CASSRRGPYEQYF | TGTGCCAGCAGCCGCAGGGGCCCCTACGAGCAGTACTTC
TRBJ1-2 | TRBD1 | TRBV7-8 | many | 15 | CASSLDRTGLIGYTF | TGTGCCAGCAGCTTAGATCGGACAGGGCTAATTGGCTACACCTTC
TRBJ2-1 | TRBD2 | TRBV7-9 | NA | 16 | CASSSGTMSTNNEQFF | TGTGCCAGCAGCTCAGGGACTATGTCCACGAACAATGAGCAGTTCTTC
TRBJ2-7 | NA | TRBV2 | NA | 11 | CASLSIYEQYF | TGTGCCAGCTTATCTATTTACGAGCAGTACTTC
TRBJ2-5 | NA | TRBV15 | few | 16 | CATSRDLEWNQETQYF | TGTGCCACCAGCAGAGATCTGGAGTGGAACCAAGAGACCCAGTACTTC
TRBJ2-3 | TRBD2 | TRBV28 | few | 18 | CASSRGLAGGTATDTQYF | TGTGCCAGCAGTAGGGGACTAGCGGGGGGCACAGCGACAGATACGCAGTATTTT
TRBJ2-3 | NA | TRBV7-3 | many | 13 | CASSFGSTDTQYF | TGTGCCAGCAGCTTCGGCAGTACAGATACGCAGTATTTT
TRBJ2-1 | NA | TRBV5-5 | NA | 15 | CASSFTGPINNEQFF | TGTGCCAGCAGCTTCACGGGGCCAATAAACAATGAGCAGTTCTTC
TRBJ2-1 | TRBD2 | TRBV7-8 | NA | 15 | CASSPLAGGSVEQFF | TGTGCCAGCAGCCCCCTAGCGGGGGGTTCGGTTGAGCAGTTCTTC
TRBJ1-6 | NA | TRBV4-1 | many | 16 | CASSQEGKAGNSPLHF | TGCGCCAGCAGCCAAGAAGGCAAGGCGGGAAATTCACCCCTCCACTTT
TRBJ1-5 | NA | TRBV28 | NA | 14 | CASRLKVSNQPQHF | TGTGCCAGCCGATTGAAAGTTAGCAATCAGCCCCAGCATTTT
TRBJ2-7 | NA | TRBV5-6 | NA | 12 | CASSRTAYEQYF | TGTGCCAGCAGCCGGACAGCCTACGAGCAGTACTTC
TRBJ2-7 | TRBD1 | TRBV4-3 | once | 15 | CASSQVDRGAYVQYF | TGCGCCAGCAGCCAAGTGGACAGGGGAGCCTACGTGCAGTACTTC
TRBJ2-2 | NA | TRBV12-3/TRBV12-4 | few | 14 | CASSLAANTGELFF | TGTGCCAGCAGTTTAGCTGCGAACACCGGGGAGCTGTTTTTT
TRBJ1-5 | TRBD1 | TRBV28 | NA | 17 | CASSKGGGSIRNQPQHF | TGTGCCAGCAGTAAAGGGGGCGGGAGCATCAGGAATCAGCCCCAGCATTTT
TRBJ2-3 | NA | TRBV12-3/TRBV12-4 | many | 14 | CASTLGGPSDTQYF | TGTGCCAGCACTTTGGGCGGGCCCAGCGATACGCAGTATTTT
TRBJ1-1 | NA | TRBV9 | few | 16 | CASSSETSAMNTEAFF | TGTGCCAGCAGCTCTGAGACATCCGCAATGAACACTGAAGCTTTCTTT
TRBJ1-6 | NA | TRBV7-9 | NA | 17 | CASSLVGGSPEGSPLHF | TGTGCCAGCAGCTTAGTAGGGGGTTCCCCCGAGGGTTCACCCCTCCACTTT
TRBJ1-1 | TRBD1 | TRBV7-6 | many | 14 | CASSPIGGTAEAFF | TGTGCCAGCAGCCCAATAGGGGGCACCGCTGAAGCTTTCTTT
TRBJ2-7 | TRBD1 | TRBV5-8 | NA | 15 | CASSFSGTGMYEQYF | TGCGCCAGCAGCTTTTCCGGGACAGGGATGTACGAGCAGTACTTC
TRBJ2-3 | TRBD1 | TRBV2 | NA | 15 | CASSDLTGNTDTQYF | TGTGCCAGCAGTGACTTGACAGGGAATACAGATACGCAGTATTTT
TRBJ1-5 | NA | TRBV11-2 | few | 15 | CASSLDRTPGNLIHF | TGTGCCAGCAGCTTAGATCGAACCCCAGGGAACCTTATACATTTT
TRBJ2-5 | TRBD2 | TRBV7-6 | NA | 14 | CACQTSGTWETQYF | TGTGCCTGCCAGACTAGCGGAACCTGGGAGACCCAGTACTTC
TRBJ2-7 | NA | TRBV7-2 | many | 15 | CASSLTTASSYEQYF | TGTGCCAGCAGCTTAACGACCGCGAGCTCCTACGAGCAGTACTTC
TRBJ1-1 | NA | TRBV28 | many | 12 | CASSLSYTEAFF | TGTGCCAGCAGTCTAAGTTACACTGAAGCTTTCTTT
TRBJ1-4 | NA | TRBV15 | medium-sized | 13 | CATSSLENEKLFF | TGTGCCACCAGCAGCTTGGAGAATGAAAAACTGTTTTTT
TRBJ1-1 | NA | TRBV9 | NA | 13 | CASSPEGGTEAFF | TGTGCCAGCAGCCCAGAGGGGGGCACTGAAGCTTTCTTT
TRBJ2-7 | NA | TRBV25-1 | NA | 13 | CASRDGSHYEQYF | TGTGCCAGCAGGGACGGATCCCACTACGAGCAGTACTTC
TRBJ2-7 | TRBD1 | TRBV19 | few | 13 | CASSITRGHEQYF | TGTGCCAGTAGTATTACGAGGGGGCACGAGCAGTACTTC
TRBJ1-5 | NA | TRBV4-2 | many | 15 | CASSQETASNQPQHF | TGTGCCAGCAGCCAAGAAACGGCAAGCAATCAGCCCCAGCATTTT
TRBJ2-7 | TRBD1 | TRBV7-2 | few | 15 | CASSSTGTALYEQYF | TGTGCCAGCAGCTCAACCGGGACAGCACTTTACGAGCAGTACTTC
TRBJ2-7 | NA | TRBV12-3/TRBV12-4 | many | 12 | CASNTGRDEQYF | TGTGCCAGCAACACAGGGAGGGACGAGCAGTACTTC